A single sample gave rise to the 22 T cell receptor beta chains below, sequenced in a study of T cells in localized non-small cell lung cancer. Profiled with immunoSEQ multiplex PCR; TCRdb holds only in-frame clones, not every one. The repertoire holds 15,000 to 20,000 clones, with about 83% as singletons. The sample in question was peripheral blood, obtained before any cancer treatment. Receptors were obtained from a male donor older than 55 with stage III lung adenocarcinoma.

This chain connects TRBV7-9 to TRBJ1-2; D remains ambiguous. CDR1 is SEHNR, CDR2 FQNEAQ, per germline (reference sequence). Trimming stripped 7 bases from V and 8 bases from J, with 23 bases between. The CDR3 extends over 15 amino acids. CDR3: CASTPASGRLVGYTF. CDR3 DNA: TGTGCCAGCACCCCAGCTTCTGGGCGGCTCGTGGGCTACACCTTC.

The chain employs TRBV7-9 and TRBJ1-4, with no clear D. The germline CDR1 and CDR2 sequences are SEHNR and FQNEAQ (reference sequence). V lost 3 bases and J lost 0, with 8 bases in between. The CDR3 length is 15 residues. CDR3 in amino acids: CASSFPSTTNEKLFF. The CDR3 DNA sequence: TGTGCCAGCAGCTTCCCGAGCACAACTAATGAAAAACTGTTTTTT. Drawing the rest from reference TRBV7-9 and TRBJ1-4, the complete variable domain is DTGVSQNPRHKITKRGQNVTFRCDPISEHNRLYWYRQTLGQGPEFLTYFQNEAQLEKSRLLSDRFSAERPKGSFSTLEIQRTEQGDSAMYLCASSFPSTTNEKLFFGSGTQLSVL.

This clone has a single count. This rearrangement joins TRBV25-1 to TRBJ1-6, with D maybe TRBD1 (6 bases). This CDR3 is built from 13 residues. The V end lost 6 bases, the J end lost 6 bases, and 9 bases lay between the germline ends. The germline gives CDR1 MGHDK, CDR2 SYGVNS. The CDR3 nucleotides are TGTGCCAGCAGGGGACATATTAATTCACCCCTCCACTTT. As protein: CASRGHINSPLHF.

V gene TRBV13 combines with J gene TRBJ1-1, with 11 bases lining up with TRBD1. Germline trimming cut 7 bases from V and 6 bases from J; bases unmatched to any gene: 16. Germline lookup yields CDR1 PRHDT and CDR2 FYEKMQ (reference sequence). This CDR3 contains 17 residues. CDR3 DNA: TGTGCCAGCAACAAAGTGACCGGGACAGGGGGGAGAGCTGAAGCTTTCTTT. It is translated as CASNKVTGTGGRAEAFF.

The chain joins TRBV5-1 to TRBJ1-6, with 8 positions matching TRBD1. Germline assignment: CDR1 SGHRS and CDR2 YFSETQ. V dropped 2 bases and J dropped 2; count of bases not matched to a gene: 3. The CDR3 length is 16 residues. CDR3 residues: CASSFGQGAYNSPLHF. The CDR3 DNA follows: TGCGCCAGCAGCTTTGGACAGGGAGCCTATAATTCACCCCTCCACTTT.

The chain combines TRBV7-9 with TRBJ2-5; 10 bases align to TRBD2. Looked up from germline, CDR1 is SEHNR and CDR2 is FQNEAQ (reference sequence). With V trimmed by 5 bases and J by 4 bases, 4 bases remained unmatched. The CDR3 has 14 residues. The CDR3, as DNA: TGTGCCAGCAGCAATAGCGGGGGGACAGAGACCCAGTACTTC. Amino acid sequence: CASSNSGGTETQYF.

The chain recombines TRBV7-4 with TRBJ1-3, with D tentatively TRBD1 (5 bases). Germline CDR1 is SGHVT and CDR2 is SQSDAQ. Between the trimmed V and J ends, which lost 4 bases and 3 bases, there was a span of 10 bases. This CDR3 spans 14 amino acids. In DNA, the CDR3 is TGTGCCAGCAGCTCTTGGGACGTTGGAAACACCATATATTTT. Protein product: CASSSWDVGNTIYF.

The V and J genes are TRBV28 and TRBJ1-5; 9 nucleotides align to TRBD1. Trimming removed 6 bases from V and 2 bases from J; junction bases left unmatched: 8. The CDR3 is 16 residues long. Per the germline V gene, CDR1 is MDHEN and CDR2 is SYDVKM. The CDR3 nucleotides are TGTGCCAGCAGGGGACAGGGTGGAGTAGGCAATCAGCCCCAGCATTTT. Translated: CASRGQGGVGNQPQHF.

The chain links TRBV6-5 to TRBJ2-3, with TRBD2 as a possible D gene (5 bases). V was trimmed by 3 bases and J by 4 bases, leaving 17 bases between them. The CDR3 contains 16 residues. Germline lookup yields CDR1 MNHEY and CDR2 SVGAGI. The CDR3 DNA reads TGTGCCAGCAGTTATACCGGACTTAACGGGGCAGATACGCAGTATTTT. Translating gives CASSYTGLNGADTQYF.

CDR3 nucleotides: TGTGCCAGCAGCCTCCCCATAGCCGGACGGGTTGAAAAACTGTTTTTT. It translates to CASSLPIAGRVEKLFF. The chain combines TRBV5-5 with TRBJ1-4; D not resolved. CDR3 length: 16 amino acids. V gave up 4 bases and J gave up 7 bases, with 20 bases separating them. Germline CDR1 is SGHKS and CDR2 is YYEKEE (reference sequence). Drawing the rest from reference TRBV5-5 and TRBJ1-4, the complete variable domain is DAGVTQSPTHLIKTRGQQVTLRCSPISGHKSVSWYQQVLGQGPQFIFQYYEKEERGRGNFPDRFSARQFPNYSSELNVNALLLGDSALYLCASSLPIAGRVEKLFFGSGTQLSVL.

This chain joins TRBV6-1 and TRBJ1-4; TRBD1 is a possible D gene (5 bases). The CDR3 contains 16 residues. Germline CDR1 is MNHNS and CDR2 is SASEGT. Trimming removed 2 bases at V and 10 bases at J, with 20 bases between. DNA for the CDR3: TGTGCCAGCAGTGAAAACGTGTGGGTTTCGGGACTAAAACTGTTTTTT. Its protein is CASSENVWVSGLKLFF.

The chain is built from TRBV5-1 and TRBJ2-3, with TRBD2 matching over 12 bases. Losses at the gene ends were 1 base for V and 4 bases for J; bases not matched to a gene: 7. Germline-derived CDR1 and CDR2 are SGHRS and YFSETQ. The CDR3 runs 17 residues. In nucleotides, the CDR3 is TGCGCCAGCAGCTTGTTCCCACTAGCGGGGGGAGCAGATACGCAGTATTTT. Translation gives CASSLFPLAGGADTQYF.

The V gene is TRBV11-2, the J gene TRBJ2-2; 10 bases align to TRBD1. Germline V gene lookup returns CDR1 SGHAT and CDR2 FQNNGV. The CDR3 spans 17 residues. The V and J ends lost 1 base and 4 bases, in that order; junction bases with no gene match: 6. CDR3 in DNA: TGTGCCAGCAGCTTAGGGGTTCGACAGGGGGCCACCGGGGAGCTGTTTTTT. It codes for CASSLGVRQGATGELFF.

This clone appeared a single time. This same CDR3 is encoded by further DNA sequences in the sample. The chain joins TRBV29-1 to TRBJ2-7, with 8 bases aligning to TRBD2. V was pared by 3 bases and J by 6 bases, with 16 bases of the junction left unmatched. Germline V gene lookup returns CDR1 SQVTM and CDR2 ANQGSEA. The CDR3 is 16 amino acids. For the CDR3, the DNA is TGCAGCGTTGAGGGGGTGGGGTGGCGCGGGGGGACCGAGCAGTACTTC. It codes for CSVEGVGWRGGTEQYF.

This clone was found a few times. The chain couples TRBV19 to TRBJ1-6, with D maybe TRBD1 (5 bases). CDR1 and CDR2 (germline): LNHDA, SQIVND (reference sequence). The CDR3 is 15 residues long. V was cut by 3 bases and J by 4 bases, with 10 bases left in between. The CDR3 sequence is CASSIQGGYNSPLHF. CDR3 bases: TGTGCCAGTAGTATCCAGGGCGGGTATAATTCACCCCTCCACTTT.

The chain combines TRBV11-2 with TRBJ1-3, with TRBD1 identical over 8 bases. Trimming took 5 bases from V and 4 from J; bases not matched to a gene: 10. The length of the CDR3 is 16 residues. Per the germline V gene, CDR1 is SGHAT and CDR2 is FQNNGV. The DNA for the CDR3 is TGTGCCAGCAGCCTACAACGGACAGGGCAGGGAAACACCATATATTTT. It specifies CASSLQRTGQGNTIYF.

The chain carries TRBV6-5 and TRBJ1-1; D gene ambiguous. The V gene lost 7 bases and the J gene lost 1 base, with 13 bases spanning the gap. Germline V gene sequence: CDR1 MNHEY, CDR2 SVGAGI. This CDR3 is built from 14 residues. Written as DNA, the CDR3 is TGTGCCAGCAATGAGTGGGCAGGGAACACTGAAGCTTTCTTT. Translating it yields CASNEWAGNTEAFF.

The CDR3 nucleotides are TGTGCCAGCAGCCCCCCGGGGGAAAGCTCCTATAATTCACCCCTCCACTTT. It encodes CASSPPGESSYNSPLHF. V is TRBV11-2 and J is TRBJ1-6, with a weak D call TRBD1 (5 bases). This CDR3 spans 17 amino acids. Germline CDR1 SGHAT, CDR2 FQNNGV. Trimming stripped 5 bases from V and 0 bases from J, with 14 bases between.

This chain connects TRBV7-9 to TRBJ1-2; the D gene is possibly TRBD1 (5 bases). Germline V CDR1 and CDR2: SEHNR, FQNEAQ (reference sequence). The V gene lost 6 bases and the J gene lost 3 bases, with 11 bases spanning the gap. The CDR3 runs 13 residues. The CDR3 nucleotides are TGTGCCAGCAGAAAGGACACCTACTATGGCTACACCTTC. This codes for CASRKDTYYGYTF.

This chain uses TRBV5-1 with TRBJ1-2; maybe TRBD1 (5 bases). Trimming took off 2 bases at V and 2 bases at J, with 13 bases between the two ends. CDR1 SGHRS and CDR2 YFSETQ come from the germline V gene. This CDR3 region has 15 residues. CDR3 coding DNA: TGCGCCAGCAGCTTCGGGGCGGGGGGGAACTATGGCTACACCTTC. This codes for CASSFGAGGNYGYTF.

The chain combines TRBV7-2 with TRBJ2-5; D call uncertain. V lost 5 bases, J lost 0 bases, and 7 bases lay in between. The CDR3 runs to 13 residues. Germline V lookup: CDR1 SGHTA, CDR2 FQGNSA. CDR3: CASSLSNQETQYF. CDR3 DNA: TGTGCCAGCAGCCTTAGCAACCAAGAGACCCAGTACTTC.

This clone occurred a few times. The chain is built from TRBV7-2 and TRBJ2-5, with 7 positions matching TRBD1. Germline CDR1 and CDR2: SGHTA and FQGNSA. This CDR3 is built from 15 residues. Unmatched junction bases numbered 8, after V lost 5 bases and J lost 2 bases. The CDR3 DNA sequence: TGTGCCAGCAGCCTAAGCCGGGACAGACAAGAGACCCAGTACTTC. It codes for CASSLSRDRQETQYF.